One and the same sample provided the 30 T cell receptor beta chains below, sequenced in a study of shared clonotypes between healthy human individuals. The data were produced by immunoSEQ multiplex PCR, yet TCRdb's version contains in-frame clones alone and is incomplete. The data show roughly 550,000 clones, roughly 96% seen once. In the naive CD8 group, cells lacked CD45RO and were positively selected for CCR7, so terminally differentiated effector memory CD45RA+ cells were left out. Sequencing input: naive CD8+ T cells sorted from blood. These receptors were obtained from a young woman in good health.

This chain connects TRBV6-1 to TRBJ2-7; D gene unclear. From germline, CDR1 is MNHNS and CDR2 SASEGT. V lost 1 base to trimming and J lost 1 base, with 14 bases between them. CDR3 length: 16 residues. The CDR3 loop is CASSEGVPIPSYEQYF. The CDR3 DNA sequence: TGTGCCAGCAGTGAAGGGGTCCCCATTCCATCCTACGAGCAGTACTTC.

The rearrangement uses TRBV19 and TRBJ1-2; 8 bases line up with TRBD1. V dropped 6 bases and J dropped 1; count of bases not matched to a gene: 4. The germline V gene encodes CDR1 LNHDA and CDR2 SQIVND (reference sequence). The CDR3 loop spans 14 amino acids. Here the CDR3 DNA reads TGTGCCAGTAGGGAGACAGGGGATAACTATGGCTACACCTTC. This encodes CASRETGDNYGYTF.

V and J are TRBV28 and TRBJ2-7; the D is unclear. Germline CDR1 reads MDHEN; CDR2 reads SYDVKM. There are 14 residues in the CDR3. V lost 2 bases, J lost 3 bases, and 11 bases lay in between. The CDR3 coding sequence is TGTGCCAGCAGTTTAGTGGCCCCTAACTACGAGCAGTACTTC. Translation gives CASSLVAPNYEQYF.

This chain connects TRBV5-1 to TRBJ2-7, with D possibly TRBD1 on 5 matching bases. CDR1 and CDR2 (germline): SGHRS, YFSETQ. Trimming took off 9 bases at V and 1 base at J, with 14 bases between the two ends. This CDR3 comprises 13 residues. CDR3 nucleotide sequence: TGCGCCACTCTTCTCGACAGATCCTACGAGCAGTACTTC. Amino acids: CATLLDRSYEQYF.

The V and J genes are TRBV2 and TRBJ2-2; D call uncertain. The CDR3 covers 12 residues. CDR1 SNHLY and CDR2 FYNNEI come from the germline V gene. V lost 7 bases and J 3 bases, leaving 6 bases between the germline ends. The CDR3 loop reads CASIVYTGELFF. CDR3 DNA: TGTGCCAGCATTGTTTACACCGGGGAGCTGTTTTTT.

The chain links TRBV19 to TRBJ1-2; D remains unclear. V shed 5 bases and J shed 5 bases, with 15 bases lying between them. The CDR3 sequence is 14 residues long. The germline CDR1 and CDR2 sequences are LNHDA and SQIVND (reference sequence). The CDR3 protein is CASSPTVAAYGYTF. The CDR3 DNA sequence: TGTGCCAGTAGTCCGACTGTGGCAGCTTATGGCTACACCTTC.

This chain connects TRBV27 to TRBJ2-1, with D unresolved. The germline gives CDR1 MNHEY, CDR2 SMNVEV (reference sequence). The CDR3 sequence is 15 residues long. Trimming shortened V by 7 bases and J by 0 bases, and 13 bases separated the two germline ends. The CDR3 DNA is TGTGCCAGCACTCTAAACTTGGGCTCCTACAATGAGCAGTTCTTC. It codes for CASTLNLGSYNEQFF.

The V call is TRBV27, the J call TRBJ2-7; TRBD2 matches at 10 bases. The V gene end was trimmed by 1 base and the J gene end by 2 bases; junction bases not matched to a gene: 8. Germline V gene sequence: CDR1 MNHEY, CDR2 SMNVEV (reference sequence). The CDR3 has 17 amino acids. The CDR3 DNA is TGTGCCAGCAGTTTATATCCACGGACTAGCGGAACCTACGAGCAGTACTTC. Its protein product is CASSLYPRTSGTYEQYF.

The J gene is TRBJ2-1, the V gene TRBV14; 7 bases are shared with TRBD2. Germline values: CDR1 SGHDN, CDR2 FVKESK. The CDR3 covers 16 residues. V lost 5 bases and J lost 8; bases outside the gene matches: 15. CDR3 in DNA: TGTGCCAGCAGCTCAACACTAGCGACTCGAAAAGATGAGCAGTTCTTC. It specifies CASSSTLATRKDEQFF.

CDR3 amino acids: CASSVYGGTDTQYF. The CDR3 DNA sequence: TGTGCCAGCAGTGTGTACGGAGGCACAGATACGCAGTATTTT. V gene TRBV2 combines with J gene TRBJ2-3; D remains ambiguous. V lost 4 bases, J lost 1 base, and 9 bases lay in between. The CDR3 runs to 14 residues. Looked up from germline, CDR1 is SNHLY and CDR2 is FYNNEI.

The rearrangement uses TRBV6-5 and TRBJ2-7; D not certain. The germline V gene has CDR1 MNHEY and CDR2 SVGAGI. This CDR3 comprises 13 residues. The V gene lost 6 bases and the J gene lost 3 bases, with 12 bases spanning the gap. The CDR3 here is CASRTTNFYEQYF. CDR3 in DNA: TGTGCCAGCAGAACTACAAATTTCTACGAGCAGTACTTC.

The chain uses TRBV11-2 and TRBJ2-5; TRBD2 might be the D (5 bases). Looked up from germline, CDR1 is SGHAT and CDR2 is FQNNGV. Trimming left V 4 bases short and J 2 bases short, with 14 bases between. This CDR3 spans 15 amino acids. The CDR3 reads CASSYSSGGQETQYF. CDR3 coding DNA: TGTGCCAGCAGCTACTCCTCTGGCGGGCAAGAGACCCAGTACTTC.

The chain combines TRBV5-4 with TRBJ1-4; TRBD1 agrees at 8 bases. The germline V gene encodes CDR1 SGHNT and CDR2 YYREEE (reference sequence). The CDR3 covers 16 residues. The junction had 8 bases not matched to a gene; V was cut back by 0 bases and J by 7 bases. The CDR3: CASSLDQGAYGEKLFF. For the CDR3, the DNA is TGTGCCAGCAGCTTGGATCAGGGGGCGTATGGTGAAAAACTGTTTTTT. Variable domain in full (rest from reference TRBV5-4 and TRBJ1-4): ETGVTQSPTHLIKTRGQQVTLRCSSQSGHNTVSWYQQALGQGPQFIFQYYREEENGRGNFPPRFSGLQFPNYSSELNVNALELDDSALYLCASSLDQGAYGEKLFFGSGTQLSVL.

On this clone: Mismatch with germline at one junction end may stem from a read error. This chain links TRBV18 with TRBJ2-7; 10 positions match TRBD1. The CDR3 loop spans 15 amino acids. Germline V gene lookup returns CDR1 KGHSH and CDR2 LQKENI. CDR3 amino acids: CASWPGTGDPYEQYF. In nucleotides, the CDR3 is TGCGCCAGCTGGCCCGGGACAGGGGACCCCTACGAGCAGTACTTC.

This sequence joins TRBV29-1 and TRBJ2-1; TRBD2 matches at 14 bases. The germline V gene has CDR1 SQVTM and CDR2 ANQGSEA. The CDR3 consists of 17 residues. V lost 4 bases and J lost 1; bases outside the gene matches: 6. The CDR3 region is CSVAGTSGSSSYNEQFF. CDR3 nucleotides: TGCAGCGTTGCCGGGACTAGCGGGAGTTCTTCCTACAATGAGCAGTTCTTC.

The chain combines TRBV20-1 with TRBJ2-1, with D perhaps TRBD2 (6 bases). CDR3 size: 11 residues. Trimming took off 3 bases at V and 8 bases at J, with 8 bases between the two ends. Germline CDR1 reads DFQATT; CDR2 reads SNEGSKA (reference sequence). In DNA form, the CDR3 reads TGCAGTGCTAGCGGGGGAGATGAGCAGTTCTTC. It is translated as CSASGGDEQFF.

The chain joins TRBV5-6 to TRBJ2-3; 13 bases agree with TRBD2. The germline gives CDR1 SGHDT, CDR2 YYEEEE. The CDR3 runs 17 residues. The V segment lost 2 bases and the J segment 1 base; nucleotides outside the gene matches: 4. The DNA for the CDR3 is TGTGCCAGCAGCTTAGGACTAGCGGGAGAGCGCACAGATACGCAGTATTTT. Translated: CASSLGLAGERTDTQYF.

The chain links TRBV2 to TRBJ2-1; weak D call: TRBD2 (6 bases). V lost 2 bases and J lost 4, with 15 bases in between. CDR1 is SNHLY, CDR2 FYNNEI, per germline. This CDR3 is built from 16 residues. CDR3 nucleotide sequence: TGTGCCAGCAGTGAAAGGTCGGGGACTTATTACAATGAGCAGTTCTTC. Translation: CASSERSGTYYNEQFF. The variable domain in full, with the rest retrieved from reference TRBV2 and TRBJ2-1, is EPEVTQTPSHQVTQMGQEVILRCVPISNHLYFYWYRQILGQKVEFLVSFYNNEISEKSEIFDDQFSVERPDGSNFTLKIRSTKLEDSAMYFCASSERSGTYYNEQFFGPGTRLTVL.

This rearrangement joins TRBV6-5 to TRBJ2-5; 7 positions agree with TRBD2. V shed 6 bases, J shed 2 bases, and the junction held 6 bases outside the gene matches. Germline CDR1 and CDR2: MNHEY and SVGAGI. The CDR3 runs 14 residues. The CDR3 spells CASRTAGAQETQYF. As DNA, the CDR3 is TGTGCCAGCAGGACGGCGGGAGCGCAAGAGACCCAGTACTTC.

V is TRBV7-8 and J is TRBJ2-7; either TRBD1 or TRBD2 may fit D (5 bases each). Trimming cost V 5 bases and J 4 bases, with 15 bases left between them. The length of the CDR3 is 14 residues. The germline CDR1 and CDR2 sequences are SGHVS and FQNEAQ. CDR3 sequence reads: CASSQDGGLYEQYF. CDR3 sequence (DNA): TGTGCCAGCAGCCAAGATGGGGGTCTATACGAGCAGTACTTC.

The chain recombines TRBV27 with TRBJ2-1; 11 bases fit TRBD2. The CDR3 has 16 residues. CDR1 and CDR2 from the germline V gene are MNHEY and SMNVEV (reference sequence). V dropped 5 bases and J dropped 5; count of bases not matched to a gene: 8. CDR3 DNA: TGTGCCAGCAGTCCCATACCGGGACTAGCGGACAATGAGCAGTTCTTC. The encoded protein is CASSPIPGLADNEQFF.

The chain has TRBV7-2 and TRBJ2-1, with TRBD2 matching 9 bases. The CDR3 loop spans 15 amino acids. V shed 2 bases, J shed 5 bases, and the junction held 4 bases outside the gene matches. CDR1 is SGHTA and CDR2 is FQGNSA in the germline V gene. CDR3 DNA: TGTGCCAGCAGCTTACTAGCGGGATCGAACAATGAGCAGTTCTTC. Its protein product is CASSLLAGSNNEQFF.

The chain joins TRBV28 to TRBJ2-2; D not certain. Germline V lookup: CDR1 MDHEN, CDR2 SYDVKM. V was cut by 6 bases and J by 2 bases, with 13 bases left in between. The CDR3 length is 15 residues. The CDR3 loop reads CASSGPSRNTGELFF. The CDR3 nucleotides are TGTGCCAGCAGCGGACCTTCGCGTAACACCGGGGAGCTGTTTTTT.

The rearrangement uses TRBV7-2 and TRBJ2-7; D remains unclear. The CDR3 length is 14 residues. The V end was cut by 1 base, the J end by 5 bases, with 12 bases between. Looked up from germline, CDR1 is SGHTA and CDR2 is FQGNSA. The CDR3 nucleotides read TGTGCCAGCAGCTTAGAACTTCTGTACGACGAGCAGTACTTC. Translated, it gives CASSLELLYDEQYF.

V and J are TRBV13 and TRBJ2-7; D possibly corresponds to TRBD2 (5 bases). The V gene lost 5 bases and the J gene lost 4 bases, with 12 bases spanning the gap. The germline V gene encodes CDR1 PRHDT and CDR2 FYEKMQ (reference sequence). The CDR3 runs 13 residues. This CDR3 reads CASSPASSYEQYF. The CDR3 DNA follows: TGTGCCAGCAGCCCTGCTAGCAGTTACGAGCAGTACTTC. Complete variable domain (other parts from reference TRBV13 and TRBJ2-7): AAGVIQSPRHLIKEKRETATLKCYPIPRHDTVYWYQQGPGQDPQFLISFYEKMQSDKGSIPDRFSAQQFSDYHSELNMSSLELGDSALYFCASSPASSYEQYFGPGTRLTVT.

The V call is TRBV4-1, the J call TRBJ2-6; D possibly corresponds to TRBD1 (6 bases). Germline assignment: CDR1 MGHRA and CDR2 YSYEKL. Trimming removed 4 bases at V and 2 bases at J, with 9 bases between. This CDR3 has 15 amino acids. The CDR3 here is CASSPSGAGANVLTF. CDR3 DNA sequence: TGCGCCAGCAGCCCATCAGGGGCTGGGGCCAACGTCCTGACTTTC.

V is TRBV2 and J is TRBJ2-7; 12 nucleotides agree with TRBD2. Germline V gene lookup returns CDR1 SNHLY and CDR2 FYNNEI. The CDR3 consists of 15 residues. V shed 3 bases and J 7 bases; nucleotides not matched to a gene: 7. The DNA for the CDR3 is TGTGCCAGCAGTGACATGCCTAGCGGGAGGGCTGAGCAGTACTTC. It yields the protein CASSDMPSGRAEQYF. Full variable domain (outside the CDR3, taken from reference TRBV2 and TRBJ2-7): EPEVTQTPSHQVTQMGQEVILRCVPISNHLYFYWYRQILGQKVEFLVSFYNNEISEKSEIFDDQFSVERPDGSNFTLKIRSTKLEDSAMYFCASSDMPSGRAEQYFGPGTRLTVT.

The rearrangement links TRBV5-4 to TRBJ2-5, with 7 positions matching TRBD2. The DNA end lines up better with TRBJ2-7; the J call may be wrong. There are 15 residues in the CDR3. The germline V gene encodes CDR1 SGHNT and CDR2 YYREEE (reference sequence). The CDR3 loop reads CASSLSLAASYEQYF. CDR3 coding DNA: TGTGCCAGCAGCTTGAGCCTAGCGGCGTCCTACGAGCAGTACTTC.

Comment on this clone: In the same sample, other DNA sequences code for this CDR3. The rearrangement joins TRBV27 to TRBJ2-7, with TRBD1 matching 7 bases. Germline V gene lookup returns CDR1 MNHEY and CDR2 SMNVEV (reference sequence). CDR3 length: 14 amino acids. The J segment lost 3 bases and the V segment lost 2 bases, leaving 4 bases of the junction unmatched. CDR3: CASSLRQGSYEQYF. Written as DNA, the CDR3 is TGTGCCAGCAGTTTAAGACAGGGAAGCTACGAGCAGTACTTC.

This clone came up once. V gene TRBV7-6 combines with J gene TRBJ2-5; tentatively, D is TRBD1 (6 bases). The CDR3 loop spans 15 amino acids. Germline V lookup: CDR1 SGHVS, CDR2 FNYEAQ. Trimming cost V 3 bases and J 5 bases, with 16 bases left between them. CDR3 sequence (DNA): TGTGCCAGCAGCTTGGGGAACAGGGATGGGGAGACCCAGTACTTC. This encodes CASSLGNRDGETQYF.